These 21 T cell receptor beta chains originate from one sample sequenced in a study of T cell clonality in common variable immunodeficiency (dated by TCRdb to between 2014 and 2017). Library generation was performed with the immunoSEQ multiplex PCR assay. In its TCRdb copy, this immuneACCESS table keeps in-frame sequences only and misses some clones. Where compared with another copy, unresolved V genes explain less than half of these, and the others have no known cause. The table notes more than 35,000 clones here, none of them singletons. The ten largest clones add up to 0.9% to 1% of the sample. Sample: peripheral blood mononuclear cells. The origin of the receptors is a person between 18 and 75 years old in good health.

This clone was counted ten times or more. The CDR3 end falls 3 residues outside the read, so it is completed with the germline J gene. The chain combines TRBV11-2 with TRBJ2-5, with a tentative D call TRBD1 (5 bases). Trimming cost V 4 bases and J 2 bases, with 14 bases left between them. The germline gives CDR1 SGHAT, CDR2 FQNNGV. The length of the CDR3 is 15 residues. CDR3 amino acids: CASSSWGRKQETQYF. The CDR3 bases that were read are TGTGCCAGCAGCTCCTGGGGCCGGAAGCAAGAGACC.

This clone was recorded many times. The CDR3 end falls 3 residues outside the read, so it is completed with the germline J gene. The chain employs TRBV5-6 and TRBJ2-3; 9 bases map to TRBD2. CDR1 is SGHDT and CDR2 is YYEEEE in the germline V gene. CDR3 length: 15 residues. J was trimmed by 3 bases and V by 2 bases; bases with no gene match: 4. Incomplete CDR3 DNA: TGTGCCAGCAGCTTCTTAGCGGGGGAGACAGATACG. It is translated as CASSFLAGETDT. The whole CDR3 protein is CASSFLAGETDTQYF. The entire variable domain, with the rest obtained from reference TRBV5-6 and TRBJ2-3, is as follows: DAGVTQSPTHLIKTRGQQVTLRCSPKSGHDTVSWYQQALGQGPQFIFQYYEEEERQRGNFPDRFSGHQFPNYSSELNVNALLLGDSALYLCASSFLAGETDTQYFGPGTRLTVL.

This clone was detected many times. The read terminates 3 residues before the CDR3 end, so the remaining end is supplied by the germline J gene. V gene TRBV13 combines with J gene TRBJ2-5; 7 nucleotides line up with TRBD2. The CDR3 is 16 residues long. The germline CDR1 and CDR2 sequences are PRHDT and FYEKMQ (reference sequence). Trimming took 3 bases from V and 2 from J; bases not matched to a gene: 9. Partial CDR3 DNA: TGTGCCAGCAGCTTCAGGGCGGGGGTTGCACAAGAGACC. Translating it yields CASSFRAGVAQET. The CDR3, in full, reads CASSFRAGVAQETQYF.

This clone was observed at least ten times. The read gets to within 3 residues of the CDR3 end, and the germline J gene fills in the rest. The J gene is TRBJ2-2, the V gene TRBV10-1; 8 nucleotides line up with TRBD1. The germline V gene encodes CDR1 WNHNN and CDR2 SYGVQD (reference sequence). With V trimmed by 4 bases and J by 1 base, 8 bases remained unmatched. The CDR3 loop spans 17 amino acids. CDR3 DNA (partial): TGCGCCAGCAGTGCCCTACAAGGGACAGGGAACACCGGGGAG. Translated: CASSALQGTGNTGE. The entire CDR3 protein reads CASSALQGTGNTGELFF.

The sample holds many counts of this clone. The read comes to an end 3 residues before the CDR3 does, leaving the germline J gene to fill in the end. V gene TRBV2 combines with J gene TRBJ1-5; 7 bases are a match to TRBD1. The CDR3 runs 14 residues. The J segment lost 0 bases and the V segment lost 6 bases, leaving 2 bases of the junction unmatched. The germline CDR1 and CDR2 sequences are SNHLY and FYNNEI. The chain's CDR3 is CASRGTVSNQPQHF. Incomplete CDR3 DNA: TGTGCCAGCAGGGGGACAGTTAGCAATCAGCCC. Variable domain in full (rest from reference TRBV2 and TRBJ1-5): EPEVTQTPSHQVTQMGQEVILRCVPISNHLYFYWYRQILGQKVEFLVSFYNNEISEKSEIFDDQFSVERPDGSNFTLKIRSTKLEDSAMYFCASRGTVSNQPQHFGDGTRLSIL.

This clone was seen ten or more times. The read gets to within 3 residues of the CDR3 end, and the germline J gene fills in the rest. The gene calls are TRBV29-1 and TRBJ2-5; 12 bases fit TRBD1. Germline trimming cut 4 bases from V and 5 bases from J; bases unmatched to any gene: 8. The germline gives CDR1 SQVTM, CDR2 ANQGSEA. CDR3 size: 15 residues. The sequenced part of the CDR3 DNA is TGCAGCGTTGGCCCCGGGACAGGGGGCGCGGAGACC. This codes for CSVGPGTGGAET. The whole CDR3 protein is CSVGPGTGGAETQYF.

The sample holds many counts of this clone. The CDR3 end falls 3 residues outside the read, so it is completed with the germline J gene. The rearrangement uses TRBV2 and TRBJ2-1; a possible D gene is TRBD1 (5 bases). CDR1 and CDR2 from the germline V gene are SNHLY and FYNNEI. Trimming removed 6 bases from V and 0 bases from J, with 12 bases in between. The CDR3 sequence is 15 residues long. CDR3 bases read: TGTGCCAGCAGACAGGAACCGAGCTCCTACAATGAG. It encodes CASRQEPSSYNE. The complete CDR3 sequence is CASRQEPSSYNEQFF.

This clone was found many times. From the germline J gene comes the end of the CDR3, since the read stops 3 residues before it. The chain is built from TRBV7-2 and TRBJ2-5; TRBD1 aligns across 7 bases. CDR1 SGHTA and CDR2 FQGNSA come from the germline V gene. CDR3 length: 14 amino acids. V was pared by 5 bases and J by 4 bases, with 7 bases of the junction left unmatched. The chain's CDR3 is CASSTRGRLETQYF. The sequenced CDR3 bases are TGTGCCAGCAGCACGAGGGGGCGACTAGAGACC.

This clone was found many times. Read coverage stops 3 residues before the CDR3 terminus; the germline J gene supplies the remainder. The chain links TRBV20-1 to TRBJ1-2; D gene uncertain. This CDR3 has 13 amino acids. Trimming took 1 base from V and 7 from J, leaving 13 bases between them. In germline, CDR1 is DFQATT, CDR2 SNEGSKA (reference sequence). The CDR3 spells CSARAGTWAGYTF. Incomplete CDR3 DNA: TGCAGTGCTAGAGCAGGAACCTGGGCTGGC.

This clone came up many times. The CDR3 sequence is CASSLTSGKDVDEQFF. The sequenced part of the CDR3 DNA is TGTGCCAGCAGCTTAACTAGCGGAAAAGACGTCGATGAG. This rearrangement joins TRBV7-6 to TRBJ2-1; TRBD2 aligns across 8 bases. The CDR3 end lies 3 residues beyond the end of the read and is filled in from the germline J gene. J gave up 8 bases and V 2 bases, and 11 bases lay outside the gene matches. The CDR3 consists of 16 residues. CDR1 and CDR2 (germline): SGHVS, FNYEAQ.

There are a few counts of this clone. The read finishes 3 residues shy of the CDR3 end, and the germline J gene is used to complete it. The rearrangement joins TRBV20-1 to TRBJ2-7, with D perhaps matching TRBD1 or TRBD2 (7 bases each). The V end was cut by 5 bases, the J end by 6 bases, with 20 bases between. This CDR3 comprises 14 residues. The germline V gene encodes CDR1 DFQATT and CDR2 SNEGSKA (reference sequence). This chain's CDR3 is CSAARGEGLGEQYF. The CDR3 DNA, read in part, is TGCAGTGCTGCCAGGGGGGAGGGACTGGGCGAG.

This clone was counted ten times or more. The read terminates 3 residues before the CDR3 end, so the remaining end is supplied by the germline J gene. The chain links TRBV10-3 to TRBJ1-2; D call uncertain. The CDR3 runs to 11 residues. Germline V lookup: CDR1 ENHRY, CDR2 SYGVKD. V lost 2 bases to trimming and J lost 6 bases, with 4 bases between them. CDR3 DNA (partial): TGTGCCATCAGTGAGGGGCATGGC. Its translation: CAISEGHG. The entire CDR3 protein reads CAISEGHGYTF.

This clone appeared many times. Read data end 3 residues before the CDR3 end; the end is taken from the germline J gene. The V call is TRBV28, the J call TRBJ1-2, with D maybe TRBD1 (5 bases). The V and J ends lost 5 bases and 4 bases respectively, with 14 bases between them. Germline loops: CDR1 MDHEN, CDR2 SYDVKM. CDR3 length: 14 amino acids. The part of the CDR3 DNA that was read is TGTGCCAGCAGTCCCTCAGGGATCTTCTATGGC. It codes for CASSPSGIFYG. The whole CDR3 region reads CASSPSGIFYGYTF.

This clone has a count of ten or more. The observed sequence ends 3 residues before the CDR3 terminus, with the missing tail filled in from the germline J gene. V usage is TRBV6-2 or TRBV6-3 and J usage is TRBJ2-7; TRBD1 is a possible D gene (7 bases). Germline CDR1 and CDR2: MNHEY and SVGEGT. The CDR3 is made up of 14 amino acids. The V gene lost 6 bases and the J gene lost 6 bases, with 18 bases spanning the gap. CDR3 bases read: TGTGCCAGCAGATCCCCAGGGGGGTATGGCGAG. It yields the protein CASRSPGGYGE. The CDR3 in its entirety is CASRSPGGYGEQYF.

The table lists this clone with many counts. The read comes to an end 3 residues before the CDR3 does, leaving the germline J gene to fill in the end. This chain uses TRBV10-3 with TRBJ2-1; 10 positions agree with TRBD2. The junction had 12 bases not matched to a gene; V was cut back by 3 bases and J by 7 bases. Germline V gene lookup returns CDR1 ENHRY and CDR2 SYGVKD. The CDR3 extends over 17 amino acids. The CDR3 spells CAISDWGASGRGNEQFF. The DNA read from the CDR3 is TGTGCCATCAGTGATTGGGGCGCTAGCGGGAGAGGAAATGAG.

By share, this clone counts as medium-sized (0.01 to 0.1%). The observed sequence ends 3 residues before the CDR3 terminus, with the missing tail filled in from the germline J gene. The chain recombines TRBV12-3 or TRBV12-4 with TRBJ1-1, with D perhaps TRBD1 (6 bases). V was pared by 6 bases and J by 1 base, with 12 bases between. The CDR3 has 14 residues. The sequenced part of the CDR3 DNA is TGTGCCAGCAGCCCCGGACAGCAGAACACTGAA. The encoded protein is CASSPGQQNTE. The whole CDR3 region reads CASSPGQQNTEAFF.

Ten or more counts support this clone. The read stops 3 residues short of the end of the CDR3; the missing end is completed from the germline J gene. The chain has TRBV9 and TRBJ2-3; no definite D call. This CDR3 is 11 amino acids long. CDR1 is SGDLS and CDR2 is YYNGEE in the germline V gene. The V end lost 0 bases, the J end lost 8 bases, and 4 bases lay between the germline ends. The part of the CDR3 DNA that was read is TGTGCCAGCAGCGTAGCGGGTACG. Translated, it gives CASSVAGT. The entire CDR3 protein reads CASSVAGTQYF.

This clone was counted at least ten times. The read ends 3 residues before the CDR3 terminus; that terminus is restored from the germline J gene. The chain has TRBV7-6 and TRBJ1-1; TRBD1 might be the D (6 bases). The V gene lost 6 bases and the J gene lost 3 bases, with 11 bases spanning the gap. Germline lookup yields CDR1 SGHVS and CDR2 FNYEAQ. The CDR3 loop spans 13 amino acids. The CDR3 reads CASRRTVYTEAFF. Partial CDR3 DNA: TGTGCCAGCAGACGGACAGTTTACACTGAA. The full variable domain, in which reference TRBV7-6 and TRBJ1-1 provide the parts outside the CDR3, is GAGVSQSPRYKVTKRGQDVALRCDPISGHVSLYWYRQALGQGPEFLTYFNYEAQQDKSGLPNDRFSAERPEGSISTLTIQRTEQRDSAMYRCASRRTVYTEAFFGQGTRLTVV.

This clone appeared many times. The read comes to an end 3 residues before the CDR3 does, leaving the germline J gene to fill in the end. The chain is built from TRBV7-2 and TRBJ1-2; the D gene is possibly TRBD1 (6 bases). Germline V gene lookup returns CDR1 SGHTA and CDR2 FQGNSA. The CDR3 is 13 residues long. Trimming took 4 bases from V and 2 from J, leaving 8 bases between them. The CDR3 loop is CASSSTGNYGYTF. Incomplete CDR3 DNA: TGTGCCAGCAGCTCCACAGGGAACTATGGC. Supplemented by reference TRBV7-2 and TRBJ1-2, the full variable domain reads GAGVSQSPSNKVTEKGKDVELRCDPISGHTALYWYRQSLGQGLEFLIYFQGNSAPDKSGLPSDRFSAERTGGSVSTLTIQRTQQEDSAVYLCASSSTGNYGYTFGSGTRLTVV.

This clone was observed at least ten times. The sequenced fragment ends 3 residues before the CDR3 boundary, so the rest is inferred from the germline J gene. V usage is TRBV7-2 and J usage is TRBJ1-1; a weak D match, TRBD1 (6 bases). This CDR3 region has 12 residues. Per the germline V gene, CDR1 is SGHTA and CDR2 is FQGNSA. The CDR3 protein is CASSYTGRKAFF. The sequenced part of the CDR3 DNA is TGTGCCAGCAGCTACACAGGGAGAAAA.

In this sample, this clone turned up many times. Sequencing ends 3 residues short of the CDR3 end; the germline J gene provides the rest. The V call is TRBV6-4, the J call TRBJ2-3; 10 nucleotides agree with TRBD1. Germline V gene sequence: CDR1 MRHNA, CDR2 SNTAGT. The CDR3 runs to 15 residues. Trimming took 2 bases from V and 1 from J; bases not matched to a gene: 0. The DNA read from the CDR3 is TGTGCCAGCAGTGACGGGACAGGGGGCACAGATACG. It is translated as CASSDGTGGTDT. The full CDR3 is CASSDGTGGTDTQYF.